A single sample is the source of the 23 T cell receptor beta chains below, sequenced in a study of shared clonotypes between healthy human individuals. The method was immunoSEQ multiplex PCR; TCRdb's version includes in-frame clones alone and lacks a portion of them. The table records millions of clones, about 93% of them present only once. CD45RO-negative, CCR7-selected cells formed the naive CD8 fraction, which excluded terminally differentiated effector memory CD45RA+ cells. Sequencing input: naive CD8+ T cells from PBMCs. The receptor set was obtained from a man aged 18 to 35 in good health. Some clones in this sample may be carry-over from other donors' samples.

The CDR3 reads CASSMTIYNEQFF. CDR3 DNA: TGTGCCAGTAGTATGACCATATACAATGAGCAGTTCTTC. The chain carries TRBV19 and TRBJ2-1; D not certain. This CDR3 has 13 amino acids. V was pared by 3 bases and J by 4 bases, with 7 bases between. Germline-derived CDR1 and CDR2 are LNHDA and SQIVND (reference sequence).

The chain links TRBV19 to TRBJ2-7; tentatively, D is TRBD1 or TRBD2 (5 bases each). Germline CDR1 and CDR2: LNHDA and SQIVND (reference sequence). Trimming removed 5 bases from V and 2 bases from J, with 16 bases in between. The CDR3 runs to 15 residues. CDR3 sequence (DNA): TGTGCCAGTAGTGGGGCAGGGAGAGGCGCCTACGAGCAGTACTTC. This translates into CASSGAGRGAYEQYF.

This clone was observed a single time. This chain connects TRBV27 to TRBJ1-2, with D perhaps matching TRBD1 (6 bases). Trimming left V 7 bases short and J 4 bases short, with 25 bases between. The germline V gene encodes CDR1 MNHEY and CDR2 SMNVEV (reference sequence). The CDR3 extends over 17 amino acids. The CDR3 is CASTPSGGARSFYGYTF. The CDR3 coding sequence is TGTGCCAGCACTCCGAGCGGGGGCGCGAGGTCCTTCTATGGCTACACCTTC.

The rearrangement uses TRBV15 and TRBJ2-1, with D perhaps given as TRBD1 or TRBD2 (6 bases each). CDR3 size: 16 residues. The germline gives CDR1 LNHNV, CDR2 YYDKDF (reference sequence). Trimming shortened V by 0 bases and J by 7 bases, and 16 bases separated the two germline ends. Here the CDR3 DNA reads TGTGCCACCAGCAGAGAGGGGGCCCCAGGGAGGAATGAGCAGTTCTTC. The encoded protein is CATSREGAPGRNEQFF.

The chain combines TRBV9 with TRBJ2-6; 7 nucleotides match TRBD2. The length of the CDR3 is 16 residues. Germline CDR1 is SGDLS and CDR2 is YYNGEE. V gave up 2 bases and J gave up 2 bases; unmatched junction bases: 4. The CDR3 sequence: CASSVREGAGANVLTF. The CDR3 nucleotides are TGTGCCAGCAGCGTTAGGGAGGGCGCTGGGGCCAACGTCCTGACTTTC.

Note on this clone: At one end, the junction sequence differs from germline, possibly due to a read error. This chain links TRBV29-1 with TRBJ2-1; unclear D gene. This CDR3 has 12 residues. CDR1 and CDR2 (germline): SQVTM, ANQGSEA. The CDR3 sequence is CSVLPSDNEQFF. CDR3 nucleotide sequence: TGCAGCGTTCTCCCCTCCGACAATGAGCAGTTCTTC.

This chain links TRBV27 with TRBJ2-7; 10 bases align to TRBD1. This CDR3 contains 15 residues. Germline V CDR1 and CDR2: MNHEY, SMNVEV (reference sequence). The V segment lost 5 bases and the J segment 5 bases; nucleotides outside the gene matches: 9. CDR3 loop: CASSPRTGGLHEQYF. In DNA, the CDR3 is TGTGCCAGCAGTCCCCGGACAGGGGGGCTTCACGAGCAGTACTTC.

The rearrangement links TRBV28 to TRBJ2-3; the match to TRBD2 covers 8 bases. CDR3 size: 16 residues. The junction had 10 bases not matched to a gene; V was cut back by 6 bases and J by 2 bases. The germline V gene encodes CDR1 MDHEN and CDR2 SYDVKM. The CDR3 reads CASRLPGLAFTDTQYF. The CDR3 DNA sequence: TGTGCCAGCAGACTACCCGGACTAGCTTTCACAGATACGCAGTATTTT.

CDR3 loop: CASSLGVTGADTQYF. Here the CDR3 DNA reads TGTGCCAGCAGCTTAGGGGTAACAGGGGCAGATACGCAGTATTTT. The V and J genes are TRBV7-9 and TRBJ2-3; TRBD1 agrees at 7 bases. There are 15 residues in the CDR3. The germline gives CDR1 SEHNR, CDR2 FQNEAQ (reference sequence). V lost 1 base, J lost 4 bases, and 5 bases stayed unmatched.

This clone was observed a handful of times. The rearrangement uses TRBV27 and TRBJ1-1; 9 bases line up with TRBD1. V shed 3 bases and J 6 bases; nucleotides not matched to a gene: 5. CDR3 length: 14 amino acids. The germline CDR1 and CDR2 sequences are MNHEY and SMNVEV (reference sequence). The CDR3 loop is CASSFLDRGSEAFF. DNA of the CDR3: TGTGCCAGCAGTTTCTTGGACAGGGGATCTGAAGCTTTCTTT.

The chain couples TRBV19 to TRBJ2-1, with D hard to call. V lost 5 bases to trimming and J lost 0 bases, with 8 bases between them. This CDR3 contains 14 residues. From germline, CDR1 is LNHDA and CDR2 SQIVND (reference sequence). DNA for the CDR3: TGTGCCAGTAGTTTTGTAGGCTCCTACAATGAGCAGTTCTTC. Residues: CASSFVGSYNEQFF.

The rearrangement uses TRBV6-1 and TRBJ1-4; TRBD1 matches at 7 bases. There are 15 residues in the CDR3. Germline assignment: CDR1 MNHNS and CDR2 SASEGT. Losses at the gene ends were 7 bases for V and 8 bases for J; bases not matched to a gene: 13. CDR3 region: CASMSKTGHVEKLFF. CDR3 nucleotide sequence: TGTGCCAGCATGTCCAAGACAGGGCACGTCGAAAAACTGTTTTTT.

In its sample, this clone was seen once. The chain recombines TRBV7-9 with TRBJ1-5, with unresolved D. From germline, CDR1 is SEHNR and CDR2 FQNEAQ (reference sequence). Trimming left V 4 bases short and J 6 bases short, with 10 bases between. The CDR3 totals 13 residues. The CDR3 DNA sequence: TGTGCCAGCAGCTCCGAAGGTAGTCAGCCCCAGCATTTT. Protein product: CASSSEGSQPQHF.

This clone has a single count. The chain combines TRBV4-1 with TRBJ2-5, with D hard to call. Per the germline V gene, CDR1 is MGHRA and CDR2 is YSYEKL. The CDR3 length is 13 residues. Deletions cut 1 base from V and 5 bases from J, with 8 bases between. The CDR3 sequence is CASSQVYFETQYF. DNA of the CDR3: TGCGCCAGCAGCCAAGTCTATTTCGAGACCCAGTACTTC.

CDR3 DNA sequence: TGTGCCAGCAGCGAAGGCCGAGGGAATAATGAAAAACTGTTTTTT. This gives the protein CASSEGRGNNEKLFF. V usage is TRBV7-9 and J usage is TRBJ1-4; D remains ambiguous. CDR1 SEHNR and CDR2 FQNEAQ come from the germline V gene (reference sequence). CDR3 length: 15 amino acids. Deletions cut 5 bases from V and 4 bases from J, with 14 bases between.

The chain has TRBV11-2 and TRBJ2-7, with D unclear. The CDR3 has 13 residues. V lost 4 bases and J 0 bases, leaving 7 bases between the germline ends. Germline CDR1 and CDR2: SGHAT and FQNNGV. The CDR3 sequence: CASSSWSSYEQYF. CDR3 nucleotides: TGTGCCAGCAGCTCCTGGAGCTCCTACGAGCAGTACTTC.

This clone was recorded once. The rearrangement uses TRBV28 and TRBJ1-1, with D maybe TRBD1 (5 bases). V lost 3 bases, J lost 4 bases, and 9 bases lay in between. The CDR3 is 13 residues long. Germline V CDR1 and CDR2: MDHEN, SYDVKM. The CDR3 sequence is CASSFWGPTEAFF. The DNA for the CDR3 is TGTGCCAGCAGTTTTTGGGGCCCCACTGAAGCTTTCTTT. The full variable domain, rest sourced from reference TRBV28 and TRBJ1-1, is DVKVTQSSRYLVKRTGEKVFLECVQDMDHENMFWYRQDPGLGLRLIYFSYDVKMKEKGDIPEGYSVSREKKERFSLILESASTNQTSMYLCASSFWGPTEAFFGQGTRLTVV.

The V gene is TRBV9, the J gene TRBJ2-5; 13 nucleotides agree with TRBD2. With 3 bases clipped from V and 6 bases from J, the junction kept 11 bases outside the gene matches. CDR1 is SGDLS and CDR2 is YYNGEE in the germline V gene. The CDR3 spans 17 residues. The CDR3 DNA is TGTGCCAGCAGCGCTTTCTCCGGGACTAGCGGGGTTCAGACCCAGTACTTC. It translates to CASSAFSGTSGVQTQYF.

V and J are TRBV7-8 and TRBJ1-2; the D gene is possibly TRBD1 (5 bases). The germline V and J ends were trimmed by 6 bases and 6 bases, with 14 bases remaining between them. The CDR3 spans 13 residues. CDR1 SGHVS and CDR2 FQNEAQ come from the germline V gene. The CDR3 DNA reads as TGTGCCAGCAGGGGGGGTTTGCCAGATGGCTACACCTTC. Residues: CASRGGLPDGYTF.

This clone has only one observation. The chain links TRBV27 to TRBJ2-7, with 11 positions matching TRBD2. The CDR3 contains 15 residues. Per the germline V gene, CDR1 is MNHEY and CDR2 is SMNVEV (reference sequence). Unmatched junction bases numbered 4, after V lost 3 bases and J lost 3 bases. CDR3 in DNA: TGTGCCAGCAGTTTCCCCGGGACTAGCGGCTACGAGCAGTACTTC. Translated, it gives CASSFPGTSGYEQYF.

The rearrangement uses TRBV27 and TRBJ2-3; TRBD1 is a possible D gene (5 bases). The germline V gene encodes CDR1 MNHEY and CDR2 SMNVEV (reference sequence). The CDR3 extends over 14 amino acids. V was pared by 2 bases and J by 6 bases, with 12 bases between. The CDR3 DNA is TGTGCCAGCAGTTTAGGGGCTAATGGGGATACGCAGTATTTT. Protein: CASSLGANGDTQYF.

The chain combines TRBV29-1 with TRBJ1-1, with 8 bases fitting TRBD1. There are 14 residues in the CDR3. J lost 0 bases, V lost 7 bases, and 7 bases had no gene match. In germline, CDR1 is SQVTM, CDR2 ANQGSEA. The CDR3 sequence: CSDAQGGMNTEAFF. In DNA, the CDR3 is TGCAGCGATGCACAGGGGGGAATGAACACTGAAGCTTTCTTT.

The rearrangement uses TRBV27 and TRBJ1-5, with no clear D. Per germline, CDR1 MNHEY and CDR2 SMNVEV (reference sequence). Trimming shortened V by 2 bases and J by 5 bases, and 16 bases separated the two germline ends. The CDR3 spans 16 residues. The CDR3 region has the DNA TGTGCCAGCAGTTTACCAGCGGGGAAACGGCATCAGCCCCAGCATTTT. This encodes CASSLPAGKRHQPQHF.